This TCR beta chain stems from a study of T-cell memory formation after mild COVID-19. For the study at large: Largely donor-specific sequence clusters came from two donors.

Study results and limitations: Mostly located in CM and EM were contracting CD4+ clones, with contracting CD8+ clones located in EMRA. Day 15 to 85 contractors were CD4/CD8 balanced; later expanders leaned CD4+. That cross-reactive memory joined was suggested by some responding clones appearing in pre-infection memory.

This clonotype was seen a few times. Its cognate antigen is unknown. J was trimmed by 7 bases and V by 5 bases; bases with no gene match: 8. Germline CDR1 and CDR2: SEHNR and FQNEAQ (reference sequence). CDR3 length: 14 residues. MiXCR, run by TCRdb on the 5' RACE reads, gives a single entry per CDR3 protein. The table includes tens of thousands of distinct CDR3 sequences, over 15% detected once. Input material: PBMCs or a T cell subset sorted from them (not recorded which). This chain connects TRBV7-9 to TRBJ2-4, with TRBD1 matching over 7 bases. The receptor was derived from an adult woman who had mild COVID-19 (a few samples of this study predate the infection). Cell type and time point are not known. The CDR3 coding sequence is TGTGCCAGCAGCCCCTCGGGGACAGTGAACATTCAGTACTTC. Translated: CASSPSGTVNIQYF.